This entry describes one T cell receptor (beta chain). This record belongs to a study of cytomegalovirus exposure and HLA in healthy donors. The V end was cut by 2 bases, the J end by 1 base, with 5 bases between. Looked up from germline, CDR1 is KGHSH and CDR2 is LQKENI. The CDR3 loop spans 13 amino acids. It was with 60 Vbeta and 13 Jbeta primers that the PCR ran. Profiled with immunoSEQ multiplex PCR; TCRdb holds only in-frame clones, not every one. The sample carries approximately 77,000 clones, around 66% recorded once. The chain couples TRBV18 to TRBJ1-1, with D unclear. The TCR sequence derives from a man aged 55 to 69 in good health and CMV-seropositive. Sequenced material: PBMCs. The CDR3 DNA reads TGTGCCAGCTCACCAGGCAAGAACACTGAAGCTTTCTTT. Its protein product is CASSPGKNTEAFF. Together with reference TRBV18 and TRBJ1-1, the CDR3 gives the full variable domain: NAGVMQNPRHLVRRRGQEARLRCSPMKGHSHVYWYRQLPEEGLKFMVYLQKENIIDESGMPKERFSAEFPKEGPSILRIQQVVRGDSAAYFCASSPGKNTEAFFGQGTRLTVV.